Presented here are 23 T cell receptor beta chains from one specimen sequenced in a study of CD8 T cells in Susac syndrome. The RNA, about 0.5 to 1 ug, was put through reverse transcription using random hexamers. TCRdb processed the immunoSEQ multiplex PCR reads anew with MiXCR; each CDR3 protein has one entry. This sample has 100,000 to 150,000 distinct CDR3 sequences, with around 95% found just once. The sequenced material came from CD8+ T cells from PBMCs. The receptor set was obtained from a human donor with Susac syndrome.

CDR3 DNA: TGTGCCTGGAGTGGGGCAGAAAGCTCCTACAATGAGCAGTTCTTC. Amino acids: CAWSGAESSYNEQFF. The rearrangement links TRBV30 to TRBJ2-1; no reliable D call. Trimming took off 1 base at V and 0 bases at J, with 10 bases between the two ends. CDR1 is GTSNPN, CDR2 SVGIG, per germline (reference sequence). The length of the CDR3 is 15 residues.

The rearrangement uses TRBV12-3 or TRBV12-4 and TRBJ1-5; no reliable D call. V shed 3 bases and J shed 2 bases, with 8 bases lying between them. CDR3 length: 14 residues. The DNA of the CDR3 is TGTGCCAGCAGTTTCTATGAGGGCAATCAGCCCCAGCATTTT. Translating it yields CASSFYEGNQPQHF.

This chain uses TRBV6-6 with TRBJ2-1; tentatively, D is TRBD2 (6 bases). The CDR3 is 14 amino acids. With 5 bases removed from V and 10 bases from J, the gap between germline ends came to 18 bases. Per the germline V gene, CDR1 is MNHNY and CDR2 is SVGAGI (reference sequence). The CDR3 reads CASSRGYTSREQFF. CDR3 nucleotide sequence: TGTGCCAGCAGTAGGGGATACACTAGCCGAGAGCAGTTCTTC.

The CDR3 is CSALIRTGRQGYTF. The DNA of the CDR3 is TGCAGTGCTCTTATACGGACAGGACGTCAAGGCTACACCTTC. V and J are TRBV20-1 and TRBJ1-2; 7 nucleotides line up with TRBD1. This CDR3 spans 14 amino acids. Germline CDR1 and CDR2: DFQATT and SNEGSKA (reference sequence). The V gene end was trimmed by 5 bases and the J gene end by 8 bases; junction bases not matched to a gene: 14.

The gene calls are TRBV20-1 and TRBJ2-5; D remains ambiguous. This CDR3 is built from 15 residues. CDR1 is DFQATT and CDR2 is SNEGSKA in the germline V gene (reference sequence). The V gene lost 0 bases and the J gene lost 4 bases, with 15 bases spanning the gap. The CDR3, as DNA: TGCAGTGCTAGAGATCCGGCAGACTTAGGAGAGACCCAGTACTTC. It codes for CSARDPADLGETQYF.

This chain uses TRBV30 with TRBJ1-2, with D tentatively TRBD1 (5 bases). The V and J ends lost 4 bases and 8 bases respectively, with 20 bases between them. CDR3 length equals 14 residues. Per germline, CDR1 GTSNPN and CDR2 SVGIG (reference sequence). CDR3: CAWTAVNGAEGYTF. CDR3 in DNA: TGTGCCTGGACCGCGGTGAATGGGGCAGAAGGCTACACCTTC.

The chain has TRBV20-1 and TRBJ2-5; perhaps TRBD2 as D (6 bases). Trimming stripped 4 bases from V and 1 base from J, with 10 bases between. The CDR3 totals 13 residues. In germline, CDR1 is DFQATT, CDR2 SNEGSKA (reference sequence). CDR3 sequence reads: CSAIGGIQETQYF. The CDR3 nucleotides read TGCAGTGCTATTGGCGGGATCCAAGAGACCCAGTACTTC.

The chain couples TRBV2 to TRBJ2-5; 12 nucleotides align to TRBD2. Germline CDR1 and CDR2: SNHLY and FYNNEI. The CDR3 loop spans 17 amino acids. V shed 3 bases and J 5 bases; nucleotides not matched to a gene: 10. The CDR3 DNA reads TGTGCCAGCAGTGATTCTAGCGGGAGGGCGTTGGGTGAGACCCAGTACTTC. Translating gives CASSDSSGRALGETQYF.

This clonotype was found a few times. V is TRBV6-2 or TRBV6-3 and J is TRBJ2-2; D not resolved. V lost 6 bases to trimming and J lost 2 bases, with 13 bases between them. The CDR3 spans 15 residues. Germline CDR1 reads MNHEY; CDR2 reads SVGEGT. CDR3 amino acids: CASSPNPDNTGELFF. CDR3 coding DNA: TGTGCCAGCAGCCCCAACCCAGATAACACCGGGGAGCTGTTTTTT.

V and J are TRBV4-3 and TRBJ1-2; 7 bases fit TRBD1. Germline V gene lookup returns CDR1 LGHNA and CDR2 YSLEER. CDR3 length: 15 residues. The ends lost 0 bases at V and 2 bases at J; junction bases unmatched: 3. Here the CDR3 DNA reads TGCGCCAGCAGCCAAGATGAGGGGGCGAACTATGGCTACACCTTC. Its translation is CASSQDEGANYGYTF.

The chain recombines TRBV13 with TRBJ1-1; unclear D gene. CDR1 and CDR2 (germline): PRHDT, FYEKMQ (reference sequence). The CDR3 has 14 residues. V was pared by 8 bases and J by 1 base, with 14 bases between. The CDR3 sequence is CASVPRAENTEAFF. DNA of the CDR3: TGTGCCAGCGTCCCCCGGGCTGAGAACACTGAAGCTTTCTTT.

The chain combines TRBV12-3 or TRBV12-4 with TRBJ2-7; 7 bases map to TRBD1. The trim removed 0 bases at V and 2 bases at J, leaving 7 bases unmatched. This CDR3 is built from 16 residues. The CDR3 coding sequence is TGTGCCAGCAGTTTAGCAATGGCAGGGGGACCCTACGAGCAGTACTTC. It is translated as CASSLAMAGGPYEQYF.

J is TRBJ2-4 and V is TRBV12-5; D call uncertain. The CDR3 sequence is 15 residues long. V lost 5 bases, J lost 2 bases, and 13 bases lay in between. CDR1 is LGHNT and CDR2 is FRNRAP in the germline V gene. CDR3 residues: CASGRPRWSKNIQYF. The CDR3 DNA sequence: TGTGCTAGTGGTAGACCCCGATGGTCCAAAAACATTCAGTACTTC. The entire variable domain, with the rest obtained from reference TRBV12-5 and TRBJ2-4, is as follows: DARVTQTPRHKVTEMGQEVTMRCQPILGHNTVFWYRQTMMQGLELLAYFRNRAPLDDSGMPKDRFSAEMPDATLATLKIQPSEPRDSAVYFCASGRPRWSKNIQYFGAGTRLSVL.

CDR3 coding DNA: TGTGCCAGCATGGGAGGAGGGGTTGCCTACAATGAGCAGTTCTTC. This sequence encodes CASMGGGVAYNEQFF. This rearrangement joins TRBV7-9 to TRBJ2-1; possible D gene TRBD2, 6 bases. Germline CDR1 reads SEHNR; CDR2 reads FQNEAQ (reference sequence). CDR3 length: 15 amino acids. Trimming shortened V by 7 bases and J by 2 bases, and 15 bases separated the two germline ends.

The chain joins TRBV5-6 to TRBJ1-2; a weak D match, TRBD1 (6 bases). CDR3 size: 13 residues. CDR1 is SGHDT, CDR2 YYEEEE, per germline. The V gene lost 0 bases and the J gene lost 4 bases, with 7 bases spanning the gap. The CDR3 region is CASSLGRGYGYTF. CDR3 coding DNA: TGTGCCAGCAGCTTGGGCAGGGGCTATGGCTACACCTTC.

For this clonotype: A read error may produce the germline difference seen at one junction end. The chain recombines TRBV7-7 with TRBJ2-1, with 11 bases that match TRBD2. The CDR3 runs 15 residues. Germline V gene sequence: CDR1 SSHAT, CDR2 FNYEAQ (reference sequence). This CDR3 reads CASSPGLAAYNEQFF. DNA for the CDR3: TGTGCTAGCAGCCCGGGACTAGCGGCCTACAATGAGCAGTTCTTC.

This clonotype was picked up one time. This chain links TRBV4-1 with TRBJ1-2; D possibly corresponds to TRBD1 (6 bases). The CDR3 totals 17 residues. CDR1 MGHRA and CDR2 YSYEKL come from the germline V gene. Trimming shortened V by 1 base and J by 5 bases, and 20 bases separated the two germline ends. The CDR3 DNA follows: TGCGCCAGCAGCCAAGCGAACCTACCGGGACAAAAGTATGGCTACACCTTC. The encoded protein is CASSQANLPGQKYGYTF.

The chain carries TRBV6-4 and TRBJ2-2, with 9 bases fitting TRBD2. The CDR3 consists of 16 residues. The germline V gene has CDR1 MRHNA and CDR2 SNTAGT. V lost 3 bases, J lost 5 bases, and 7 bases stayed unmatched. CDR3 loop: CASSEGAGGGTGELFF. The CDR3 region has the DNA TGTGCCAGCAGTGAAGGAGCGGGAGGTGGGACCGGGGAGCTGTTTTTT.

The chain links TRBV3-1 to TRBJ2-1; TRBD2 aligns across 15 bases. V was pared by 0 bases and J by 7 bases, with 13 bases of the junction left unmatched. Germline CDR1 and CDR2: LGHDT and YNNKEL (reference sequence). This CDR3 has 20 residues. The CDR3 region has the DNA TGTGCCAGCAGCCAAGATTGGACTAGCGGGGGGGCCGCCCGTGATAATGAGCAGTTCTTC. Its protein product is CASSQDWTSGGAARDNEQFF.

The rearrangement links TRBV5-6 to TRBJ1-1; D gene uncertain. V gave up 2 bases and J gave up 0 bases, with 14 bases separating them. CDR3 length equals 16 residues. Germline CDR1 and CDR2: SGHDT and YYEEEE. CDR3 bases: TGTGCCAGCAGCTTCCGAACGGCTATCATGAACACTGAAGCTTTCTTT. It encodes CASSFRTAIMNTEAFF.

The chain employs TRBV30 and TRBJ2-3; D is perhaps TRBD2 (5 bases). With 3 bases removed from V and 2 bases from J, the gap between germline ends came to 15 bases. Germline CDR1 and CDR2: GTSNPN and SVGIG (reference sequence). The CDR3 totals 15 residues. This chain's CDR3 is CAWSSRAENTDTQYF. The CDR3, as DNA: TGTGCCTGGAGCTCTCGAGCGGAAAACACAGATACGCAGTATTTT. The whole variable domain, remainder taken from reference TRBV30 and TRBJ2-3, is SQTIHQWPATLVQPVGSPLSLECTVEGTSNPNLYWYRQAAGRGLQLLFYSVGIGQISSEVPQNLSASRPQDRQFILSSKKLLLSDSGFYLCAWSSRAENTDTQYFGPGTRLTVL.

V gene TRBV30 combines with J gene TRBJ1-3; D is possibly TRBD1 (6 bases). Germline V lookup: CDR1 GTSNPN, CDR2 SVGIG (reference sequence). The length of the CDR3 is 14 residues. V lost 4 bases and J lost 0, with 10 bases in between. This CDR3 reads CAWNAGDSGNTIYF. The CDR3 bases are TGTGCCTGGAACGCAGGGGACTCTGGAAACACCATATATTTT.

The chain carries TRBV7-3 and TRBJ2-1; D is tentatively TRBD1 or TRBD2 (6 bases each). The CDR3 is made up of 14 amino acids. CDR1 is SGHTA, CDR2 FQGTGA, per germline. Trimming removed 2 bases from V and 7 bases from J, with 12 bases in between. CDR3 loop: CASSLGGRGNEQFF. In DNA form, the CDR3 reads TGTGCCAGCAGCTTAGGGGGGCGCGGAAATGAGCAGTTCTTC.